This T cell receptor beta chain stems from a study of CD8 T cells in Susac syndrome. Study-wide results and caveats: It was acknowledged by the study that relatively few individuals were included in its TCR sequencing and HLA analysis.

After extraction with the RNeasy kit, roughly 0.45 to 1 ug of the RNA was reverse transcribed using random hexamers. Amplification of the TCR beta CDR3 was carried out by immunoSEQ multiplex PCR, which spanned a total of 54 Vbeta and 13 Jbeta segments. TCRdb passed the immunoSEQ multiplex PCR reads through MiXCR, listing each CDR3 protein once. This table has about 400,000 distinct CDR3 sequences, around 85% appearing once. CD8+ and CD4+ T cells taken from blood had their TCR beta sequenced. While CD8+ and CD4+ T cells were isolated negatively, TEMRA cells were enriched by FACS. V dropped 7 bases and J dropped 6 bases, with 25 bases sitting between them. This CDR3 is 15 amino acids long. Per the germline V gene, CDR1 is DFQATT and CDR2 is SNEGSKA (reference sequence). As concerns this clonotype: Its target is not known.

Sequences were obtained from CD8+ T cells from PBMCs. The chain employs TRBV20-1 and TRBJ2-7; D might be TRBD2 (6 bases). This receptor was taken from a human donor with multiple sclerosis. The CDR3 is CSGRAKENMVGEQYF. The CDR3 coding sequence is TGCAGTGGGAGGGCGAAAGAGAATATGGTTGGCGAGCAGTACTTC.